This TCR beta chain emerged from a study of T cell responses to AZD1222 COVID-19 vaccine. Whole-study results and caveats: Elevations in Spike-specific TCR breadth and depth followed administration of two AZD1222 doses. Females made up more of the donors, who were largely white British, and clonal diversity may have come out too low. Regions 160-218 and 743-854 held dominance among vaccine-associated CD4 TCRs, which spanned spike. Repertoires were obtained solely post-peak T cell response.

Some clones are missing from TCRdb's copy, which holds only in-frame ones; the method was immunoSEQ multiplex PCR. The data contain about 170,000 clones, around 90% of them singletons. A word on this clone: Antigen specificity is unknown.

There are 14 residues in the CDR3. Trimming pared 4 bases from V and 5 bases from J, leaving 15 bases between. CDR1 is SGHDT, CDR2 YYEEEE, per germline. The TCR originated in an adult in good health. The genes are TRBV5-6 and TRBJ2-5; no clear D gene. The sequencing used peripheral blood, collected on day 0 of AZD1222 vaccination. CDR3 in DNA: TGTGCCAGCAGCCTGATCAGTATCGGGGAGACCCAGTACTTC. Translation gives CASSLISIGETQYF.